This TCR beta chain is drawn from a study of blood T cell repertoires in COVID-19. Turning to the study itself: Italy, Spain and the United States were the sources of the convalescent and acute COVID-19 samples. T cells, B-cell-depleted T cells, or PBMCs supplied cDNA or gDNA.

Trimming pared 6 bases from V and 6 bases from J, leaving 27 bases between. From germline, CDR1 is SNHLY and CDR2 FYNNEI. The CDR3 totals 18 residues. Authors' processing steps: Counts of nucleated cells, estimated from reference gene primer amplification, were obtained. Sequencing was performed with immunoSEQ multiplex PCR; in TCRdb, only in-frame clones are kept and a portion is missing. Clonal size and the V and J genes are those of that table, whereas D and trimming came from the DNA. The sample includes some 160,000 clones, approximately 80% seen only once; the top ten take 5%. This TCR came from a woman aged 45-59 years with acute or convalescent COVID-19. The genes are TRBV2 and TRBJ2-1, with D possibly matching TRBD1 (6 bases). What was sequenced was peripheral blood. CDR3 coding DNA: TGTGCCAGCAGCCGGGACAACCCTCTAAACGCCCAACTCAATGAGCAGTTCTTC. Translating gives CASSRDNPLNAQLNEQFF.